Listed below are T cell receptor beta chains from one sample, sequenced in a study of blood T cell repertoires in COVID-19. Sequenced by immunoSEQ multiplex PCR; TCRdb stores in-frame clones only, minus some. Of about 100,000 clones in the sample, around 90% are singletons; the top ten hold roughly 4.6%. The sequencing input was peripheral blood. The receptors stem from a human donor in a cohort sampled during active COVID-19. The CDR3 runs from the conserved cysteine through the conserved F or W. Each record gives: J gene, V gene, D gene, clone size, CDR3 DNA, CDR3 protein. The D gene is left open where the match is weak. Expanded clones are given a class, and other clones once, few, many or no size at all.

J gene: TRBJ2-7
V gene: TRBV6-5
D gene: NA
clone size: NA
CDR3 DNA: TGTGCCAGCAGTTACGGTGACAGACCCTACGAGCAGTACTTC
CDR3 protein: CASSYGDRPYEQYF

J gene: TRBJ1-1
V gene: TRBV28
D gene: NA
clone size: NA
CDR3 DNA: TGTGCCAGCAGTTTGAGGGATACGAACACTGAAGCTTTCTTT
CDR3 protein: CASSLRDTNTEAFF

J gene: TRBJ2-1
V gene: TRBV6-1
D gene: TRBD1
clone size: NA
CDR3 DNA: TGTGCCAGCAGTGGGACCGGGACAGGGTGGAACAATGAGCAGTTCTTC
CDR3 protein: CASSGTGTGWNNEQFF

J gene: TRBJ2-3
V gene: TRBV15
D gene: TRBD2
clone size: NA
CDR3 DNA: TGTGCCACCAGCAGGGGACCGGGACTAGCGGGAGATGATACGCAGTATTTT
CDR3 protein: CATSRGPGLAGDDTQYF

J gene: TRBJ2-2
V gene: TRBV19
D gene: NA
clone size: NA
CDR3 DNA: TGTGCCAGTAGTCCTCAGGGGCTAGCGGACCACACCGGGGAGCTGTTTTTT
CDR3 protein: CASSPQGLADHTGELFF

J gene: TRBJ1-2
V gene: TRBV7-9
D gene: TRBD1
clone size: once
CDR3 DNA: TGTGCCAGCAGCTTAATGTCTCTGGGGACAGGAGGGAGCTACACCTTC
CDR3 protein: CASSLMSLGTGGSYTF

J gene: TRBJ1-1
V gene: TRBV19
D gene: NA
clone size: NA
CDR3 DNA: TGTGCCAGCAAGCACCGGGGACTCACTGAAGCTTTCTTT
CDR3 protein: CASKHRGLTEAFF

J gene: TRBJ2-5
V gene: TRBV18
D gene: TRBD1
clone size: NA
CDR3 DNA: TGTGCCAGCTCACGACTTAACCTACAGGGGGCGATTGTGGCCCAGTACTTC
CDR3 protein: CASSRLNLQGAIVAQYF

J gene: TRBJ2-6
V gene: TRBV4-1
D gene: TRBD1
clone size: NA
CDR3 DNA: TGCGCCAGCAGCCAAGAAAGGTCGGGGCAGGGGGACCGGGCCAACGTCCTGACTTTC
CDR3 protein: CASSQERSGQGDRANVLTF

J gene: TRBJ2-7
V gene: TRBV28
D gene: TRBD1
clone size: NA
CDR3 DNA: TGTGCCAGCAGCGGACAGGGGGCCTACGAGCAGTACTTC
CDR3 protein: CASSGQGAYEQYF

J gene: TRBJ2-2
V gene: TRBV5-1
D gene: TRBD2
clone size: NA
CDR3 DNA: TGCGCCAGCAGCTTGAACGGGAGGGCCAACACCGGGGAGCTGTTTTTT
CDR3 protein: CASSLNGRANTGELFF

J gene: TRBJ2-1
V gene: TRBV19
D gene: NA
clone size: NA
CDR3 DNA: TGTGCCAGTAGCTTCCCCCGGAATGAGCAGTTCTTC
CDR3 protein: CASSFPRNEQFF

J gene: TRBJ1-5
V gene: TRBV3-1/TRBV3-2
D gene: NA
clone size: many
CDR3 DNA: TGTGCCAGCAGTCAGAACGATGTACAGCCCCAGCATTTT
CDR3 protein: CASSQNDVQPQHF

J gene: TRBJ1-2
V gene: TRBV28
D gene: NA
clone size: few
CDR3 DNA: TGTGCCAGCAGACTCGACAGGAACTATGGCTACACCTTC
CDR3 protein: CASRLDRNYGYTF

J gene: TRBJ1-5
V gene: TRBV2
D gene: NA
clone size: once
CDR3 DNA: TGTGCCAGCACGGCTTTAGTAGGGCAGGGAAGCAATCAGCCCCAGCATTTT
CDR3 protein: CASTALVGQGSNQPQHF

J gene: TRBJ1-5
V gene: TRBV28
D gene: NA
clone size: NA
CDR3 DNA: TGTGCCAGCAGCTACGGACAGTACAATCAGCCCCAGCATTTT
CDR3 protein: CASSYGQYNQPQHF

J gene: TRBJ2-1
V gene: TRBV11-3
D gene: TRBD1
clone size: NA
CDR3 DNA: TGTGCCAGCAGCACCCGACAGGGGAAGGTCAATGAGCAGTTCTTC
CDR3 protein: CASSTRQGKVNEQFF

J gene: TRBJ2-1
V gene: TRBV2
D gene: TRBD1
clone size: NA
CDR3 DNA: TGTGCCAGCAGTCGGGACAGGGTAGGCACTGGGAGCAATGAGCAGTTCTTC
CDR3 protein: CASSRDRVGTGSNEQFF

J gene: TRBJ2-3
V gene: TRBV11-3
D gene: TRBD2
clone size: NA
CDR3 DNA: TGTGCCAGCAGCCTCCGACTAGCGGAGACTCTTGATACGCAGTATTTT
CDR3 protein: CASSLRLAETLDTQYF

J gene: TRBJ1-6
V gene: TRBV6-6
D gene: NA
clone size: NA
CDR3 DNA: TGTGCCAGCAGTCGCCAGGTCCCGAACTCACCCCTCCACTTT
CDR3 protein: CASSRQVPNSPLHF

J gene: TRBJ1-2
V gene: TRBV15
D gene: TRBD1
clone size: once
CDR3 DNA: TGTGCCACCAGCAGAGATTTCCTGGAACAGGGGGCGATCGGCTACACCTTC
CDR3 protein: CATSRDFLEQGAIGYTF

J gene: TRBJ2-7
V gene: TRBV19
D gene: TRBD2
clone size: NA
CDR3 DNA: TGTGCCAGTAGTAGCCTGGGACTAGCGGGAGGACGCAGCTCCTACGAGCAGTACTTC
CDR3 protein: CASSSLGLAGGRSSYEQYF

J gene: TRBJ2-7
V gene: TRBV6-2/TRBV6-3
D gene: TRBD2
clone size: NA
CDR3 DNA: TGTGCCAGCAGTTACAATTGGCGGGAGGGCCGGTCCTACGAGCAGTACTTC
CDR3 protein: CASSYNWREGRSYEQYF

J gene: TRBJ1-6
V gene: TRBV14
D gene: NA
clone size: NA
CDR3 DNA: TGTGCCAGCAGCCCCGAAGGTACAGCTAATTCACCCCTCCACTTT
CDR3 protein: CASSPEGTANSPLHF

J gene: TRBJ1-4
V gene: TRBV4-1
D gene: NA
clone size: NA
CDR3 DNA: TGCGCCAGCAGCCAAGTCAGAGGGATCAATGAAAAACTGTTTTTT
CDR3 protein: CASSQVRGINEKLFF

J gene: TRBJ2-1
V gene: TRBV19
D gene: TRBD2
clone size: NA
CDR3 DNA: TGTGCCAGTAGTGAGGGACTAGATAACAATGAGCAGTTCTTC
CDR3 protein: CASSEGLDNNEQFF

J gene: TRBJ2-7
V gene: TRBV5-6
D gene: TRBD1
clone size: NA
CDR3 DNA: TGTGCCAGATGTAGTCCTCCCGGCAGGGGGCGATTCGTCTACGAGCAGTACTTC
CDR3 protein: CARCSPPGRGRFVYEQYF

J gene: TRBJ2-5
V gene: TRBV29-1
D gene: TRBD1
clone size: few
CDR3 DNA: TGCAGCGTCCACCGACAGGGGGGTCAAGAGACCCAGTACTTC
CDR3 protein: CSVHRQGGQETQYF